This entry lists 25 T cell receptor beta chains sequenced from one sample in a study of Ad26.COV2.S vaccination and SARS-CoV-2 variants. The treatment here: over 15 received Ad26.COV2.S at low or high dose, single or two shots; about 5 received placebo; per-sample allocation not given. Day 63 following the first vaccine or placebo injection was when the samples were taken. Method: immunoSEQ multiplex PCR; TCRdb's copy keeps in-frame clones and lacks some. The sample includes 300,000 to 400,000 clones, 85% to 90% seen only once; the top ten take more than 1.5%. The specimen comprised peripheral blood, sampled in a trial of Ad26.COV2.S vaccine versus placebo. The receptors here all came from a person aged 18-60 years who received the Ad26.COV2.S COVID-19 vaccine or a placebo.

This sequence joins TRBV5-4 and TRBJ2-5; 8 positions agree with TRBD2. Unmatched junction bases numbered 11, after V lost 9 bases and J lost 4 bases. The CDR3 runs to 14 residues. Germline CDR1 reads SGHNT; CDR2 reads YYREEE (reference sequence). The CDR3 spells CATAPSGGGETQYF. The CDR3 region has the DNA TGTGCCACCGCTCCCAGCGGGGGCGGAGAGACCCAGTACTTC.

The DNA of the CDR3 is TGTGCCAGCAGCCAAGGTGGGACCGCCGAGTGGTCACCCCTCCACTTT. It codes for CASSQGGTAEWSPLHF. The chain employs TRBV4-2 and TRBJ1-6; D may be TRBD1 (5 bases). The V gene lost 1 base and the J gene lost 10 bases, with 17 bases spanning the gap. The germline V gene has CDR1 LGHNA and CDR2 YNFKEQ. The CDR3 loop spans 16 amino acids.

The CDR3 DNA is TGTGCCTGGAGGATTGGGGGCTCCGGAAACACCATATATTTT. Encoded protein: CAWRIGGSGNTIYF. The gene calls are TRBV30 and TRBJ1-3; possibly TRBD1 for D (6 bases). Trimming stripped 3 bases from V and 4 bases from J, with 13 bases between. Germline CDR1 is GTSNPN and CDR2 is SVGIG (reference sequence). The CDR3 has 14 amino acids.

The chain has TRBV24-1 and TRBJ2-1; no reliable D call. Germline CDR1 reads KGHDR; CDR2 reads SFDVKD. This CDR3 contains 13 residues. Trimming left V 5 bases short and J 8 bases short, with 12 bases between. In DNA, the CDR3 is TGTGCCACCAGTGCGGGTCACTGGGATGAGCAGTTCTTC. Amino acid sequence: CATSAGHWDEQFF.

J is TRBJ1-5 and V is TRBV5-6, with no clear D. This CDR3 region has 18 residues. Germline V gives CDR1 SGHDT, CDR2 YYEEEE. V was trimmed by 1 base and J by 0 bases, leaving 17 bases between them. The CDR3 here is CASSLRAEWTYSNQPQHF. CDR3 bases: TGTGCCAGCAGCTTGAGGGCGGAATGGACGTATAGCAATCAGCCCCAGCATTTT.

The chain couples TRBV20-1 to TRBJ1-5; no definite D call. The CDR3 runs to 12 residues. Germline V lookup: CDR1 DFQATT, CDR2 SNEGSKA (reference sequence). V lost 3 bases and J lost 1, with 4 bases in between. CDR3 DNA: TGCAGTGCTAGTAGAAGCAATCAGCCCCAGCATTTT. Translation gives CSASRSNQPQHF.

This chain joins TRBV5-1 and TRBJ1-4; a possible D gene is TRBD1 (5 bases). V was shortened by 3 bases and J by 0 bases, with 12 bases between the two germline ends. The V gene's germline CDR1 is SGHRS and CDR2 YFSETQ. This CDR3 contains 16 residues. The CDR3 here is CASSWGTYATNEKLFF. DNA for the CDR3: TGCGCCAGCAGCTGGGGGACGTATGCAACTAATGAAAAACTGTTTTTT.

This chain links TRBV5-4 with TRBJ1-2, with 9 bases that match TRBD1. The length of the CDR3 is 17 residues. Germline CDR1 SGHNT, CDR2 YYREEE (reference sequence). With V trimmed by 4 bases and J by 0 bases, 10 bases remained unmatched. DNA of the CDR3: TGTGCCAGCAGCCCACGGACAGGGGACCAAACTAACTATGGCTACACCTTC. It codes for CASSPRTGDQTNYGYTF. Supplemented by reference TRBV5-4 and TRBJ1-2, the full variable domain reads ETGVTQSPTHLIKTRGQQVTLRCSSQSGHNTVSWYQQALGQGPQFIFQYYREEENGRGNFPPRFSGLQFPNYSSELNVNALELDDSALYLCASSPRTGDQTNYGYTFGSGTRLTVV.

This clone appeared once. The CDR3 protein is CASSLSLNTEAFF. CDR3 in DNA: TGTGCCAGCAGCTTGTCTCTCAACACTGAAGCTTTCTTT. This sequence joins TRBV11-2 and TRBJ1-1, with unresolved D. Germline V gene sequence: CDR1 SGHAT, CDR2 FQNNGV. This CDR3 contains 13 residues. V lost 3 bases and J 2 bases, leaving 7 bases between the germline ends.

This clone is a singleton in its sample. The CDR3 reads CASSFAIEAFF. CDR3 bases: TGTGCCAGCAGCTTCGCTATCGAAGCTTTCTTT. This chain uses TRBV7-9 with TRBJ1-1; D not certain. This CDR3 is built from 11 residues. The V gene lost 3 bases and the J gene lost 8 bases, with 7 bases spanning the gap. The germline gives CDR1 SEHNR, CDR2 FQNEAQ (reference sequence). The full variable domain, rest sourced from reference TRBV7-9 and TRBJ1-1, is DTGVSQNPRHKITKRGQNVTFRCDPISEHNRLYWYRQTLGQGPEFLTYFQNEAQLEKSRLLSDRFSAERPKGSFSTLEIQRTEQGDSAMYLCASSFAIEAFFGQGTRLTVV.

The gene calls are TRBV6-5 and TRBJ1-4, with 8 bases aligning to TRBD1. The germline V gene encodes CDR1 MNHEY and CDR2 SVGAGI. This CDR3 is built from 16 residues. V trimming: 0 bases; J trimming: 8 bases; junction bases outside the gene matches: 8. In DNA, the CDR3 is TGTGCCAGCAGTTACTCGTCGGGACAGGCGGGGGAAAAACTGTTTTTT. It yields the protein CASSYSSGQAGEKLFF.

The V gene is TRBV19, the J gene TRBJ1-1; 7 bases line up with TRBD1. Trimming cost V 6 bases and J 3 bases; bases outside gene matches: 7. The CDR3 has 14 residues. From germline, CDR1 is LNHDA and CDR2 SQIVND (reference sequence). The CDR3 DNA sequence: TGTGCCAGTAGACAGGGGCCAGAGGACACTGAAGCTTTCTTT. It translates to CASRQGPEDTEAFF.

The chain couples TRBV4-2 to TRBJ2-3; D might be TRBD2 (6 bases). V was pared by 4 bases and J by 3 bases, with 11 bases between. This CDR3 has 14 residues. Germline V CDR1 and CDR2: LGHNA, YNFKEQ. The CDR3 sequence: CASSPGTLTDTQYF. The CDR3 coding sequence is TGTGCCAGCAGCCCCGGGACTTTGACAGATACGCAGTATTTT.

V usage is TRBV27 and J usage is TRBJ1-2; D unclear. The CDR3 has 13 amino acids. Germline CDR1 and CDR2: MNHEY and SMNVEV (reference sequence). The V and J ends lost 1 base and 4 bases respectively, with 7 bases between them. The CDR3: CASSLWGTYGYTF. As DNA, the CDR3 is TGTGCCAGCAGTTTATGGGGTACCTATGGCTACACCTTC.

The chain is built from TRBV7-2 and TRBJ2-3; D is ambiguous. This CDR3 has 14 residues. Germline CDR1 SGHTA, CDR2 FQGNSA. Trimming removed 1 base at V and 3 bases at J, with 8 bases between. CDR3 coding DNA: TGTGCCAGCAGCTTAGGGGTGAAAACAGATACGCAGTATTTT. Translating it yields CASSLGVKTDTQYF.

The V call is TRBV4-3, the J call TRBJ1-2; D not resolved. Germline V gene data show CDR1 as LGHNA and CDR2 as YSLEER. This CDR3 region has 15 residues. V lost 4 bases and J 5 bases, leaving 17 bases between the germline ends. This CDR3 reads CASSLSARIEYGYTF. The DNA for the CDR3 is TGCGCCAGCAGCCTATCAGCCAGGATTGAATATGGCTACACCTTC.

The CDR3 region is CASSPRKGQSYEQYF. The CDR3 DNA sequence: TGTGCCAGCAGCCCCCGGAAAGGGCAGTCCTACGAGCAGTACTTC. V is TRBV13 and J is TRBJ2-7; D is undetermined. V was cut by 5 bases and J by 1 base, with 15 bases left in between. CDR3 length equals 15 residues. Germline CDR1 PRHDT, CDR2 FYEKMQ (reference sequence).

The chain uses TRBV20-1 and TRBJ2-1; D is unclear. This CDR3 has 11 residues. CDR1 and CDR2 (germline): DFQATT, SNEGSKA (reference sequence). Trimming took off 6 bases at V and 7 bases at J, with 10 bases between the two ends. The CDR3 reads CSARSVNEQFF. Here the CDR3 DNA reads TGCAGTGCAAGAAGCGTAAATGAGCAGTTCTTC.

V and J are TRBV21-1 and TRBJ1-1; the table's D call, TRBD1, has no DNA check behind it. TRBV21-1 is deemed a pseudogene. CDR3 length equals 12 residues. CDR3 bases: TGTGCCAGCAGCAAAGGGAGCAGGGGAGCTTTCTTT. It specifies CASSKGSRGAFF.

The genes are TRBV4-3 and TRBJ2-4; 7 nucleotides match TRBD1. Germline loops: CDR1 LGHNA, CDR2 YSLEER. The CDR3 has 15 residues. Germline trimming cut 0 bases from V and 1 base from J; bases unmatched to any gene: 0. Here the CDR3 DNA reads TGCGCCAGCAGCCAAGACAGGGGGGCCAAAAACATTCAGTACTTC. Amino acids: CASSQDRGAKNIQYF.

The V and J genes are TRBV20-1 and TRBJ2-7; maybe TRBD2 (6 bases). CDR3 length equals 11 residues. The germline gives CDR1 DFQATT, CDR2 SNEGSKA (reference sequence). The V end lost 7 bases, the J end lost 1 base, and 8 bases lay between the germline ends. The CDR3 region has the DNA TGCAGTGAGCGGGTTTCCTACGAGCAGTACTTC. Encoded protein: CSERVSYEQYF.

The genes are TRBV5-1 and TRBJ2-5; unclear D gene. Germline CDR1 SGHRS, CDR2 YFSETQ. The CDR3 runs 16 residues. Trimming took off 0 bases at V and 3 bases at J, with 15 bases between the two ends. Here the CDR3 DNA reads TGCGCCAGCAGCTTGGCCAGTCGAGCGAGGAAAGAGACCCAGTACTTC. This gives the protein CASSLASRARKETQYF.

The gene calls are TRBV5-4 and TRBJ1-1; D gene ambiguous. Looked up from germline, CDR1 is SGHNT and CDR2 is YYREEE (reference sequence). The CDR3 has 12 amino acids. Trimming pared 3 bases from V and 7 bases from J, leaving 10 bases between. The CDR3 protein is CASSSEGLEAFF. The CDR3 DNA sequence: TGTGCCAGCAGCTCGGAGGGCCTTGAAGCTTTCTTT.

The CDR3 is CASTSQGVREKLFF. The CDR3 DNA reads as TGTGCCAGCACTTCACAGGGGGTGCGGGAAAAACTGTTTTTT. The chain recombines TRBV28 with TRBJ1-4; 8 nucleotides line up with TRBD1. This CDR3 has 14 amino acids. V shed 7 bases, J shed 8 bases, and the junction held 9 bases outside the gene matches. Germline V gives CDR1 MDHEN, CDR2 SYDVKM.

The chain recombines TRBV5-4 with TRBJ2-5; 11 nucleotides agree with TRBD2. CDR3 length equals 17 residues. Germline CDR1 reads SGHNT; CDR2 reads YYREEE (reference sequence). Trimming took 0 bases from V and 2 from J; bases not matched to a gene: 6. DNA for the CDR3: TGTGCCAGCAGCTTGGGGTTCCTAGCGGGGGGACAAGAGACCCAGTACTTC. This gives the protein CASSLGFLAGGQETQYF. The full variable domain, with the rest looked up from reference TRBV5-4 and TRBJ2-5, is ETGVTQSPTHLIKTRGQQVTLRCSSQSGHNTVSWYQQALGQGPQFIFQYYREEENGRGNFPPRFSGLQFPNYSSELNVNALELDDSALYLCASSLGFLAGGQETQYFGPGTRLLVL.